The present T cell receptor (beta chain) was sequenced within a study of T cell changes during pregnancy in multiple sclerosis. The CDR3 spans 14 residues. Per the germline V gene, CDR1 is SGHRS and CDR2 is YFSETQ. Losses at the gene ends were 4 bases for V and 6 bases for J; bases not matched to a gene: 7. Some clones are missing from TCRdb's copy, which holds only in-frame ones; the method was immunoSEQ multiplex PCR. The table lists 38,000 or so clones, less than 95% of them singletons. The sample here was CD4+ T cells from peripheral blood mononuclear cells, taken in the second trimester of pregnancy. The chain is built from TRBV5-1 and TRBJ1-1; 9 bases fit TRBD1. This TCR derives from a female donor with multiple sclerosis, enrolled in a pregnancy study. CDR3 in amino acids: CASSLGQGWAEAFF. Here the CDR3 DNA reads TGCGCCAGCAGCCTCGGACAGGGGTGGGCTGAAGCTTTCTTT.